The 8 T cell receptor beta chains given below trace back to one sample, sequenced in a study of cytomegalovirus exposure and HLA in healthy donors. The PCR contained 60 Vbeta and 13 Jbeta primers. Clones were read by immunoSEQ multiplex PCR, and TCRdb kept only the in-frame ones, dropping some. This repertoire shows about 98,000 clones, 74% found once; its top ten account for less than 2%. Sequencing used PBMCs. These receptors all stem from a male donor in good health and CMV-seronegative.

This sequence joins TRBV6-1 and TRBJ1-5; the match to TRBD1 covers 7 bases. CDR3 size: 13 residues. CDR1 and CDR2 from the germline V gene are MNHNS and SASEGT. V was clipped by 3 bases and J by 5 bases; unmatched bases: 1. CDR3 coding DNA: TGTGCCAGCAGTGACAGGGGGGATCAGCCCCAGCATTTT. Its translation is CASSDRGDQPQHF.

The chain recombines TRBV20-1 with TRBJ1-1; D ambiguous. V lost 3 bases and J 9 bases, leaving 8 bases between the germline ends. The CDR3 spans 10 residues. Looked up from germline, CDR1 is DFQATT and CDR2 is SNEGSKA (reference sequence). The CDR3 here is CSARRAKAFF. The CDR3 coding sequence is TGCAGTGCTAGGCGGGCGAAAGCTTTCTTT.

This chain joins TRBV5-1 and TRBJ2-2; 9 bases are shared with TRBD2. The V gene end was trimmed by 2 bases and the J gene end by 1 base; junction bases not matched to a gene: 3. Germline values: CDR1 SGHRS, CDR2 YFSETQ. The CDR3 loop spans 16 amino acids. DNA of the CDR3: TGCGCCAGCAGCTTTGGTAGCGGGGGGAACACCGGGGAGCTGTTTTTT. It translates to CASSFGSGGNTGELFF.

J is TRBJ1-1 and V is TRBV13, with D possibly TRBD1 on 6 matching bases. Per germline, CDR1 PRHDT and CDR2 FYEKMQ (reference sequence). The CDR3 is made up of 16 amino acids. Deletions cut 1 base from V and 3 bases from J, with 15 bases between. The CDR3 DNA is TGTGCCAGCAGCTTAGACAGGGCGGGGGCCGACACTGAAGCTTTCTTT. Translation: CASSLDRAGADTEAFF.

The chain recombines TRBV2 with TRBJ2-3; 15 bases are a match to TRBD2. The CDR3 is made up of 20 amino acids. Trimming at V came to 1 base and at J to 5 bases, leaving 13 bases not matched to a gene. Looked up from germline, CDR1 is SNHLY and CDR2 is FYNNEI. CDR3 DNA sequence: TGTGCCAGCAGTGAAGGGAAGGCGAGGACTAGCGGGAGGGCTGAAGATACGCAGTATTTT. Translated: CASSEGKARTSGRAEDTQYF.

The chain recombines TRBV4-2 with TRBJ2-3; possible D gene TRBD2, 7 bases. The germline CDR1 and CDR2 sequences are LGHNA and YNFKEQ. CDR3 length: 16 amino acids. V was trimmed by 0 bases and J by 4 bases, leaving 14 bases between them. The CDR3 loop reads CASSQEVGGLADTQYF. The CDR3 DNA is TGTGCCAGCAGCCAAGAAGTGGGGGGGCTGGCAGATACGCAGTATTTT.

J is TRBJ2-1 and V is TRBV9; no clear D. V gave up 3 bases and J gave up 3 bases, with 16 bases separating them. From germline, CDR1 is SGDLS and CDR2 YYNGEE. This CDR3 region has 16 residues. The chain's CDR3 is CASSEALAELYNEQFF. The CDR3 DNA reads TGTGCCAGCAGCGAGGCCCTGGCGGAGCTCTACAATGAGCAGTTCTTC.

This sequence joins TRBV28 and TRBJ2-7, with 10 bases identical to TRBD2. This CDR3 is 12 amino acids long. Germline loops: CDR1 MDHEN, CDR2 SYDVKM. V lost 8 bases, J lost 3 bases, and 1 base stayed unmatched. DNA of the CDR3: TGTGCCAGCGGGACTAGCGTCTACGAGCAGTACTTC. It is translated as CASGTSVYEQYF. Together with reference TRBV28 and TRBJ2-7, the CDR3 gives the full variable domain: DVKVTQSSRYLVKRTGEKVFLECVQDMDHENMFWYRQDPGLGLRLIYFSYDVKMKEKGDIPEGYSVSREKKERFSLILESASTNQTSMYLCASGTSVYEQYFGPGTRLTVT.